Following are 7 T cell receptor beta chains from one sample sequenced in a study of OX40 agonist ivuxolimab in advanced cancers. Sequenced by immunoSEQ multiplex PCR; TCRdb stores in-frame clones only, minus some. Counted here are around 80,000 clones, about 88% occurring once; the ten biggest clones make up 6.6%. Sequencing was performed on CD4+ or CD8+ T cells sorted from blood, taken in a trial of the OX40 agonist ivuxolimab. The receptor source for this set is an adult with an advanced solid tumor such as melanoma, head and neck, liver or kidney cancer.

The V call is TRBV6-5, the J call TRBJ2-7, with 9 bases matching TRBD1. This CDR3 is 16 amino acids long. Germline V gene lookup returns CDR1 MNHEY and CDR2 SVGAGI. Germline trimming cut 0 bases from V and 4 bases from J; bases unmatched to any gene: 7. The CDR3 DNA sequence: TGTGCCAGCAGTTACTCCGACACAGGGGGCTGGTACGAGCAGTACTTC. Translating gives CASSYSDTGGWYEQYF.

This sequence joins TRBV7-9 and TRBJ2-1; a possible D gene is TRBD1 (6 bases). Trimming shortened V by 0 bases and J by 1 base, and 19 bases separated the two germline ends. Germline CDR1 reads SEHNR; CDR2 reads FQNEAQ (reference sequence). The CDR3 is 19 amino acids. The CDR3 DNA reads TGTGCCAGCAGCTTAGCGGCAGGGGTAGTAAAAGGGTCCTACAATGAGCAGTTCTTC. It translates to CASSLAAGVVKGSYNEQFF. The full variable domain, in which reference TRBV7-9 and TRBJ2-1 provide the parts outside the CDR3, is DTGVSQNPRHKITKRGQNVTFRCDPISEHNRLYWYRQTLGQGPEFLTYFQNEAQLEKSRLLSDRFSAERPKGSFSTLEIQRTEQGDSAMYLCASSLAAGVVKGSYNEQFFGPGTRLTVL.

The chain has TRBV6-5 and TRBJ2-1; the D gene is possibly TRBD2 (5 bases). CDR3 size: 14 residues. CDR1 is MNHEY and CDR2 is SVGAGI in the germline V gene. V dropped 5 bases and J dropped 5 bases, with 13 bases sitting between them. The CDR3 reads CASSGRLLNNEQFF. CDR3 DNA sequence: TGTGCCAGCAGTGGGAGACTATTAAACAATGAGCAGTTCTTC.

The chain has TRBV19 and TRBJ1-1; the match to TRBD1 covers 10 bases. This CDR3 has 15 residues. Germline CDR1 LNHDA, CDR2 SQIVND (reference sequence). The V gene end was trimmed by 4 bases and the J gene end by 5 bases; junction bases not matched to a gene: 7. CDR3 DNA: TGTGCCAGTAGTAGGATCGACAGGGGGCAAACTGAAGCTTTCTTT. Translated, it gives CASSRIDRGQTEAFF.

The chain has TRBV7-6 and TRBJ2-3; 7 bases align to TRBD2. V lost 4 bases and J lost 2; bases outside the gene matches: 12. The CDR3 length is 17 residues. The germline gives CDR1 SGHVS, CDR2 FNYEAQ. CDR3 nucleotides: TGTGCCAGCAGCTCACCGATAGGGGAGGGCCTCACAGATACGCAGTATTTT. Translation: CASSSPIGEGLTDTQYF.

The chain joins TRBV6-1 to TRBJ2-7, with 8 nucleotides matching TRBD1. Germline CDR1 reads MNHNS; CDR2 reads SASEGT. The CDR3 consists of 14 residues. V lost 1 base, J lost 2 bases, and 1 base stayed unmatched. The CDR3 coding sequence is TGTGCCAGCAGTGAAGAGACAGGGGCCTACGAGCAGTACGTC. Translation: CASSEETGAYEQYV.

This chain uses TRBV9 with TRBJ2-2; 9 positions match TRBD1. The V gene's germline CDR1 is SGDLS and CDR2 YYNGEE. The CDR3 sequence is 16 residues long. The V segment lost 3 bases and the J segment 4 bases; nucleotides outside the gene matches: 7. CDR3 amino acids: CASSATGTGITGELFF. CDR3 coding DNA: TGTGCCAGCAGCGCGACCGGGACAGGGATCACCGGGGAGCTGTTTTTT. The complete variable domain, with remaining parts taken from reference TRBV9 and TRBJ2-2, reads DSGVTQTPKHLITATGQRVTLRCSPRSGDLSVYWYQQSLDQGLQFLIQYYNGEERAKGNILERFSAQQFPDLHSELNLSSLELGDSALYFCASSATGTGITGELFFGEGSRLTVL.